This TCR beta chain was recorded in a study of lymphopenia after photon versus proton radiotherapy. Repertoires were generated with immunoSEQ multiplex PCR, while TCRdb's copy carries only in-frame clones and drops some. This table has some 16,000 clones, around 83% appearing once. Trimming took 2 bases from V and 5 from J, leaving 12 bases between them. CDR1 and CDR2 from the germline V gene are SGHTA and FQGNSA. There are 14 residues in the CDR3. Points from the study as a whole: Photon-treated patients lost naive T cells and TCR diversity; proton-treated stayed stable. Authors raise, but do not show, better survival with proton therapy.

Comment on this clone: Antigen specificity is unknown.

J is TRBJ1-2 and V is TRBV7-2; D is possibly TRBD1 (5 bases). Sequencing used peripheral blood, obtained from a patient treated with proton-based radiotherapy. This receptor was identified in a man between 65 and 85 years old with pancreatic cancer. The CDR3 loop is CASSLMGGGYGYTF. CDR3 DNA: TGTGCCAGCAGCTTAATGGGCGGGGGGTATGGCTACACCTTC.